The 32 T cell receptor beta chains below all came from one sample that was sequenced in a study of shared clonotypes between healthy human individuals. Naive CD8 cells lacked CD45RO, underwent positive selection for CCR7 and left out terminally differentiated effector memory CD45RA+ cells. Method: immunoSEQ multiplex PCR; TCRdb's copy keeps in-frame clones and lacks some. The table has 2 million to 2.5 million clones, about 95% seen once. The sequenced material came from naive CD8+ T cells sorted from blood. The origin of the receptors is a young man in good health.

J is TRBJ1-2 and V is TRBV6-5; the D gene is possibly TRBD1 (6 bases). Germline CDR1 and CDR2: MNHEY and SVGAGI. Trimming cost V 9 bases and J 9 bases, with 17 bases left between them. The CDR3 runs 12 residues. Written as DNA, the CDR3 is TGTGCCAGAGTACAGGGTTGCTGGAGCTACACCTTC. It encodes CARVQGCWSYTF.

The chain joins TRBV4-3 to TRBJ2-1; a weak D match, TRBD2 (5 bases). The CDR3 length is 14 residues. Trimming took off 3 bases at V and 8 bases at J, with 14 bases between the two ends. Germline assignment: CDR1 LGHNA and CDR2 YSLEER. The CDR3 sequence is CASSHTNSGDEQFF. CDR3 DNA: TGCGCCAGCAGCCATACAAACAGCGGCGATGAGCAGTTCTTC.

The V and J genes are TRBV2 and TRBJ2-5, with D unresolved. Germline lookup yields CDR1 SNHLY and CDR2 FYNNEI. The CDR3 contains 16 residues. V gave up 1 base and J gave up 3 bases, with 15 bases separating them. The CDR3 sequence: CASSEGVVVTKETQYF. The CDR3 nucleotides are TGTGCCAGCAGTGAAGGGGTCGTAGTGACCAAAGAGACCCAGTACTTC. Full variable domain (outside the CDR3, taken from reference TRBV2 and TRBJ2-5): EPEVTQTPSHQVTQMGQEVILRCVPISNHLYFYWYRQILGQKVEFLVSFYNNEISEKSEIFDDQFSVERPDGSNFTLKIRSTKLEDSAMYFCASSEGVVVTKETQYFGPGTRLLVL.

The V call is TRBV6-1, the J call TRBJ2-7; no clear D. Germline assignment: CDR1 MNHNS and CDR2 SASEGT. The CDR3 consists of 11 residues. V was pared by 3 bases and J by 3 bases, with 3 bases between. DNA for the CDR3: TGTGCCAGCAGTGACCACTACGAGCAGTACTTC. Protein product: CASSDHYEQYF.

CDR3 DNA: TGTGCCTGGAGTGTTATGGGGCCCCAAGAGACCCAGTACTTC. As protein: CAWSVMGPQETQYF. The chain joins TRBV30 to TRBJ2-5; the D gene is possibly TRBD1 (5 bases). Germline lookup yields CDR1 GTSNPN and CDR2 SVGIG (reference sequence). CDR3 length: 14 residues. V was cut by 0 bases and J by 1 base, with 9 bases left in between.

The chain combines TRBV6-5 with TRBJ2-7, with 9 bases aligning to TRBD2. This CDR3 is built from 15 residues. In germline, CDR1 is MNHEY, CDR2 SVGAGI. V was pared by 5 bases and J by 2 bases, with 7 bases of the junction left unmatched. CDR3 sequence reads: CASSQRAGGPYEQYF. DNA for the CDR3: TGTGCCAGCAGTCAACGGGCGGGAGGGCCCTACGAGCAGTACTTC.

With respect to this clone: Other DNA sequences of this sample code for an identical CDR3. This chain connects TRBV9 to TRBJ2-5; perhaps D is TRBD1 or TRBD2 (5 bases each). Germline CDR1 is SGDLS and CDR2 is YYNGEE. This CDR3 spans 14 amino acids. V lost 0 bases to trimming and J lost 3 bases, with 9 bases between them. The CDR3 DNA is TGTGCCAGCAGCGTAGCGTTGGGGGAAGAGACCCAGTACTTC. Encoded protein: CASSVALGEETQYF.

The genes are TRBV5-3 and TRBJ2-1; D gene ambiguous. TRBV5-3 is assigned to the ORF class and has an uncertain function. Between the trimmed V and J ends, which lost 1 base and 0 bases, there was a span of 14 bases. This CDR3 spans 17 amino acids. CDR3 loop: CARSLSPEFDSYNEQFF. The DNA for the CDR3 is TGTGCCAGAAGCTTGTCCCCCGAGTTCGACTCCTACAATGAGCAGTTCTTC.

The gene calls are TRBV30 and TRBJ2-2; D unclear. V gave up 0 bases and J gave up 5 bases, with 7 bases separating them. Per the germline V gene, CDR1 is GTSNPN and CDR2 is SVGIG (reference sequence). The CDR3 covers 13 residues. The CDR3 sequence is CAWSVTETGELFF. CDR3 bases: TGTGCCTGGAGTGTAACCGAAACCGGGGAGCTGTTTTTT.

The chain employs TRBV2 and TRBJ1-2; 7 bases match TRBD1. The germline V gene encodes CDR1 SNHLY and CDR2 FYNNEI. The CDR3 runs 15 residues. Trimming at V came to 4 bases and at J to 4 bases, leaving 9 bases not matched to a gene. The DNA of the CDR3 is TGTGCCAGCAGTGGGGAGGGGGCTTGGCTCTATGGCTACACCTTC. Translated: CASSGEGAWLYGYTF.

The chain's CDR3 is CASSQDAGHGYTF. In DNA form, the CDR3 reads TGTGCCAGCAGCCAAGATGCAGGGCATGGCTACACCTTC. This chain connects TRBV14 to TRBJ1-2; a possible D gene is TRBD1 (5 bases). CDR3 length: 13 amino acids. CDR1 is SGHDN and CDR2 is FVKESK in the germline V gene. The V end lost 0 bases, the J end lost 6 bases, and 8 bases lay between the germline ends.

This chain links TRBV28 with TRBJ1-1, with D unclear. V was trimmed by 6 bases and J by 0 bases, leaving 11 bases between them. This CDR3 spans 14 amino acids. Germline loops: CDR1 MDHEN, CDR2 SYDVKM. CDR3 in DNA: TGTGCCAGCAGACTAGAGGTGATGAACACTGAAGCTTTCTTT. Amino acid sequence: CASRLEVMNTEAFF.

The rearrangement uses TRBV6-6 and TRBJ1-1; TRBD1 might be the D (5 bases). Trimming shortened V by 4 bases and J by 4 bases, and 13 bases separated the two germline ends. This CDR3 has 14 residues. Germline values: CDR1 MNHNY, CDR2 SVGAGI (reference sequence). The CDR3 DNA sequence: TGTGCCAGCAGTTCGGGGGGATTGGGCACTGAAGCTTTCTTT. It yields the protein CASSSGGLGTEAFF.

V is TRBV6-6 and J is TRBJ2-1; 7 bases are a match to TRBD2. Germline assignment: CDR1 MNHNY and CDR2 SVGAGI (reference sequence). The junction had 12 bases not matched to a gene; V was cut back by 7 bases and J by 3 bases. This CDR3 is built from 16 residues. CDR3 DNA sequence: TGTGCCAGCACCCTTCTCTGGGAGGGAGGCTACAATGAGCAGTTCTTC. Amino acid sequence: CASTLLWEGGYNEQFF.

The CDR3 spells CAIAFSPQAGGASGANVLTF. CDR3 coding DNA: TGTGCCATCGCTTTCAGCCCGCAGGCAGGGGGCGCCTCTGGGGCCAACGTCCTGACTTTC. This chain connects TRBV10-3 to TRBJ2-6; 8 nucleotides line up with TRBD1. The length of the CDR3 is 20 residues. V lost 8 bases, J lost 0 bases, and 18 bases stayed unmatched. Germline CDR1 ENHRY, CDR2 SYGVKD.

V and J are TRBV6-1 and TRBJ2-7, with D unclear. This CDR3 is 14 amino acids long. V was pared by 6 bases and J by 2 bases, with 14 bases between. Germline assignment: CDR1 MNHNS and CDR2 SASEGT. This chain's CDR3 is CASRLHLITYEQYF. The CDR3 nucleotides are TGTGCCAGCAGACTACACCTGATCACCTACGAGCAGTACTTC.

The V call is TRBV6-5, the J call TRBJ2-7, with 7 bases fitting TRBD1. The CDR3 has 14 amino acids. From germline, CDR1 is MNHEY and CDR2 SVGAGI. V trimming: 8 bases; J trimming: 4 bases; junction bases outside the gene matches: 11. The CDR3 DNA sequence: TGTGCCAGCGGCACAAGCCAGACAGGGTACGAGCAGTACTTC. Translating it yields CASGTSQTGYEQYF.

The rearrangement joins TRBV6-5 to TRBJ1-1, with D perhaps TRBD1 (6 bases). Per germline, CDR1 MNHEY and CDR2 SVGAGI. Trimming removed 7 bases from V and 3 bases from J, with 12 bases in between. The length of the CDR3 is 13 residues. The CDR3 region is CASTPTGDTEAFF. CDR3 sequence (DNA): TGTGCCAGCACCCCGACAGGCGACACTGAAGCTTTCTTT.

The rearrangement links TRBV28 to TRBJ2-7; the match to TRBD1 covers 7 bases. Germline CDR1 reads MDHEN; CDR2 reads SYDVKM. Trimming removed 6 bases from V and 4 bases from J; junction bases left unmatched: 9. This CDR3 region has 14 residues. CDR3 sequence: CASRVRGRGYEQYF. The CDR3 bases are TGTGCCAGCAGAGTAAGGGGGCGCGGATACGAGCAGTACTTC.

CDR3 coding DNA: TGTGCCAGCAGTTACTTCGGGGACTATGGCTACACCTTC. Protein sequence: CASSYFGDYGYTF. The J gene is TRBJ1-2, the V gene TRBV6-5; no clear D. CDR3 size: 13 residues. V was clipped by 1 base and J by 3 bases, with 6 bases between them. Germline V gene sequence: CDR1 MNHEY, CDR2 SVGAGI.

This clone is a singleton in its sample. This chain uses TRBV12-5 with TRBJ2-7; no reliable D call. The germline V gene has CDR1 LGHNT and CDR2 FRNRAP. The CDR3 extends over 13 amino acids. V lost 3 bases and J 3 bases, leaving 9 bases between the germline ends. The CDR3 loop reads CASGLVPGYEQYF. CDR3 DNA sequence: TGTGCTAGTGGTTTAGTTCCGGGCTACGAGCAGTACTTC.

On this clone itself: This same CDR3 is encoded by further DNA sequences in the sample. The CDR3 DNA reads TGCGCCAGCAGCCAAGTTAAGGGTAGCAATCAGCCCCAGCATTTT. Amino acids: CASSQVKGSNQPQHF. The V call is TRBV4-1, the J call TRBJ1-5; D gene ambiguous. Trimming removed 1 base from V and 0 bases from J, with 7 bases in between. The CDR3 covers 15 residues. Germline CDR1 reads MGHRA; CDR2 reads YSYEKL.

This rearrangement joins TRBV27 to TRBJ2-7; D may be TRBD2 (7 bases). Germline assignment: CDR1 MNHEY and CDR2 SMNVEV (reference sequence). CDR3 length: 17 residues. The ends were cut back, 6 bases at V and 3 bases at J, with 24 bases in the middle. The CDR3 is CASSLTPWREGVYEQYF. CDR3 coding DNA: TGTGCCAGCAGCCTTACACCATGGAGGGAGGGGGTCTACGAGCAGTACTTC.

The rearrangement uses TRBV27 and TRBJ1-3; TRBD1 is a possible D gene (6 bases). Germline loops: CDR1 MNHEY, CDR2 SMNVEV (reference sequence). V was clipped by 6 bases and J by 4 bases, with 16 bases between them. The CDR3 length is 15 residues. The CDR3 reads CASRAGGALGNTIYF. The CDR3 DNA follows: TGTGCCAGCAGGGCGGGGGGCGCGTTGGGAAACACCATATATTTT.

V usage is TRBV6-5 and J usage is TRBJ1-4; D possibly corresponds to TRBD1 (6 bases). Trimming cost V 2 bases and J 7 bases, with 14 bases left between them. Per germline, CDR1 MNHEY and CDR2 SVGAGI. The CDR3 has 15 residues. The CDR3 coding sequence is TGTGCCAGCAGTTACGGGGGGGCAGCAAGTGAAAAACTGTTTTTT. Amino acid sequence: CASSYGGAASEKLFF.

The chain links TRBV9 to TRBJ2-5; D gene ambiguous. V gave up 0 bases and J gave up 2 bases, with 11 bases separating them. Looked up from germline, CDR1 is SGDLS and CDR2 is YYNGEE. The CDR3 contains 15 residues. CDR3 loop: CASSVVPATQETQYF. CDR3 DNA: TGTGCCAGCAGCGTAGTCCCAGCTACTCAAGAGACCCAGTACTTC.

A single count supports this clone. The chain joins TRBV6-6 to TRBJ1-5; D gene unclear. The CDR3 is 13 residues long. CDR1 MNHNY and CDR2 SVGAGI come from the germline V gene (reference sequence). The germline V and J ends were trimmed by 5 bases and 6 bases, with 11 bases remaining between them. The DNA of the CDR3 is TGTGCCAGCAGTCCGTCCCCCGCTCAGCCCCAGCATTTT. Protein product: CASSPSPAQPQHF.

This clone has a single count. The V gene is TRBV19, the J gene TRBJ1-6; 7 positions agree with TRBD1. The length of the CDR3 is 14 residues. The trim removed 5 bases at V and 6 bases at J, leaving 4 bases unmatched. Per germline, CDR1 LNHDA and CDR2 SQIVND (reference sequence). The CDR3 loop reads CASSWEGANSPLHF. The CDR3 nucleotides are TGTGCCAGTAGTTGGGAGGGGGCTAATTCACCCCTCCACTTT. Combining the CDR3 with reference TRBV19 and TRBJ1-6 gives the whole variable domain DGGITQSPKYLFRKEGQNVTLSCEQNLNHDAMYWYRQDPGQGLRLIYYSQIVNDFQKGDIAEGYSVSREKKESFPLTVTSAQKNPTAFYLCASSWEGANSPLHFGNGTRLTVT.

Comments on this clone: Other DNA sequences in the sample encode the same CDR3. The gene calls are TRBV7-9 and TRBJ2-1; 7 nucleotides line up with TRBD1. The ends lost 5 bases at V and 7 bases at J; junction bases unmatched: 2. The CDR3 runs 12 residues. Per the germline V gene, CDR1 is SEHNR and CDR2 is FQNEAQ (reference sequence). In DNA, the CDR3 is TGTGCCAGCAGCCCACAGGGGAATGAGCAGTTCTTC. Translation gives CASSPQGNEQFF.

In its sample, this clone was seen once. The rearrangement joins TRBV27 to TRBJ2-7, with TRBD2 matching 7 bases. Trimming removed 8 bases from V and 1 base from J; junction bases left unmatched: 2. CDR1 MNHEY and CDR2 SMNVEV come from the germline V gene (reference sequence). This CDR3 comprises 12 residues. CDR3: CASASGSYEQYF. For the CDR3, the DNA is TGTGCCAGCGCTAGCGGTTCCTACGAGCAGTACTTC.

The chain links TRBV7-3 to TRBJ2-2; D remains unclear. CDR1 is SGHTA and CDR2 is FQGTGA in the germline V gene. The CDR3 runs to 12 residues. Trimming left V 4 bases short and J 5 bases short, with 5 bases between. The CDR3 DNA follows: TGTGCCAGCAGCTCCCCTACCGGGGAGCTGTTTTTT. It codes for CASSSPTGELFF.

V usage is TRBV13 and J usage is TRBJ2-1; TRBD2 matches 8 bases. The length of the CDR3 is 16 residues. V was pared by 1 base and J by 5 bases, with 7 bases of the junction left unmatched. Germline V gene lookup returns CDR1 PRHDT and CDR2 FYEKMQ (reference sequence). The CDR3 spells CASSLEGLGPHNEQFF. CDR3 DNA sequence: TGTGCCAGCAGCTTAGAGGGACTAGGTCCCCACAATGAGCAGTTCTTC. Combining the CDR3 with reference TRBV13 and TRBJ2-1 gives the whole variable domain AAGVIQSPRHLIKEKRETATLKCYPIPRHDTVYWYQQGPGQDPQFLISFYEKMQSDKGSIPDRFSAQQFSDYHSELNMSSLELGDSALYFCASSLEGLGPHNEQFFGPGTRLTVL.